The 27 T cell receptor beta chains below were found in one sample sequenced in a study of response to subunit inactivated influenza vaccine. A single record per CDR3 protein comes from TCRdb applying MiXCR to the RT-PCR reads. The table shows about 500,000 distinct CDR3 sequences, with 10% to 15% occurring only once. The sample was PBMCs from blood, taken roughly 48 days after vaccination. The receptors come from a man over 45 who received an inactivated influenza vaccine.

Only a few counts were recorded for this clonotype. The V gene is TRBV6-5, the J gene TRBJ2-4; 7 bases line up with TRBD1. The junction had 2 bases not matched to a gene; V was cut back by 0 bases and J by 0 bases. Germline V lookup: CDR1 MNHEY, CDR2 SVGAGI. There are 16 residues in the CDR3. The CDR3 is CASSYSNRGAKNIQYF. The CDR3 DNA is TGTGCCAGCAGTTACTCGAACAGGGGAGCCAAAAACATTCAGTACTTC.

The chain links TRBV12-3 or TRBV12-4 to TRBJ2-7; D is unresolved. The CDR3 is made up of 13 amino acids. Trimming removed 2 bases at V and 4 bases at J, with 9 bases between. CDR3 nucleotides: TGTGCCAGCAGTTTACTAATTAATTACGAGCAGTACTTC. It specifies CASSLLINYEQYF.

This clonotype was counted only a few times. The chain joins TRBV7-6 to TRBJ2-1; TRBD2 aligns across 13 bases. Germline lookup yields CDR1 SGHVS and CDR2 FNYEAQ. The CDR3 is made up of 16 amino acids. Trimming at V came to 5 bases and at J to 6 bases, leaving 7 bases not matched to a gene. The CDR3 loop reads CASSVGLAGVFNEQFF. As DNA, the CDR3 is TGTGCCAGCAGCGTAGGACTAGCGGGGGTATTCAATGAGCAGTTCTTC.

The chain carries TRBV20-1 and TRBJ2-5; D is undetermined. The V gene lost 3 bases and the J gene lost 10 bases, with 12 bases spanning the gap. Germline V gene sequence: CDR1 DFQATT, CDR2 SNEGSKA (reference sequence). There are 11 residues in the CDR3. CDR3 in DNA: TGCAGTGCTAGTCCCGTAGGGTACCAGTACTTC. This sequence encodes CSASPVGYQYF.

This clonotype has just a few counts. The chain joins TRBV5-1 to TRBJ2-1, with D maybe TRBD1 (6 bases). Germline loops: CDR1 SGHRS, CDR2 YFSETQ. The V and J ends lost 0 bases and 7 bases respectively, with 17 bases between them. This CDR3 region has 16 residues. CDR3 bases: TGCGCCAGCAGCTTGGATGTGGGGGCAGGCACAAATGAGCAGTTCTTC. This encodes CASSLDVGAGTNEQFF. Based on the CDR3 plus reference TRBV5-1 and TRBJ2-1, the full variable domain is KAGVTQTPRYLIKTRGQQVTLSCSPISGHRSVSWYQQTPGQGLQFLFEYFSETQRNKGNFPGRFSGRQFSNSRSEMNVSTLELGDSALYLCASSLDVGAGTNEQFFGPGTRLTVL.

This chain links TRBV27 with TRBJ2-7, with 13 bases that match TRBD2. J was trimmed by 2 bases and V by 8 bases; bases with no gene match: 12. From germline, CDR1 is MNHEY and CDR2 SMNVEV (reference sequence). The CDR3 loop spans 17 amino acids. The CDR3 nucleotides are TGTGCCAGCGCACCTCCGGGACTAGCGGGAAGAACCTACGAGCAGTACTTC. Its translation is CASAPPGLAGRTYEQYF.

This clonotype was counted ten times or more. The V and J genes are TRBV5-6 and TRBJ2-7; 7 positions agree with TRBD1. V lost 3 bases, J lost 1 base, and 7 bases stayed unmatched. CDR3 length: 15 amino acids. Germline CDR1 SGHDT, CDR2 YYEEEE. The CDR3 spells CASSSTGQLSYEQYF. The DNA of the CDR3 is TGTGCCAGCAGCTCTACGGGACAGCTTTCCTACGAGCAGTACTTC.

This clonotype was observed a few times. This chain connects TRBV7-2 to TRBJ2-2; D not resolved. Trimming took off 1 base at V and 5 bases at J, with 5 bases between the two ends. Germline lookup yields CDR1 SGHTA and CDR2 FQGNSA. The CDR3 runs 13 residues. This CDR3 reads CASSLGMTGELFF. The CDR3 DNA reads TGTGCCAGCAGCTTAGGAATGACCGGGGAGCTGTTTTTT.

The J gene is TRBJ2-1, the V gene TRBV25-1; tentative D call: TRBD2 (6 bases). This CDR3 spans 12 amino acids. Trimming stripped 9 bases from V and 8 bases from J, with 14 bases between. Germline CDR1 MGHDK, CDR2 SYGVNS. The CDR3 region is CASGGTSDEQFF. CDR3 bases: TGTGCCAGTGGGGGGACGAGCGATGAGCAGTTCTTC.

The CDR3: CASSASVDSNQPQHF. The CDR3 nucleotides read TGTGCCAGCAGTGCGTCCGTTGATAGCAATCAGCCCCAGCATTTT. The rearrangement joins TRBV2 to TRBJ1-5; D call uncertain. The CDR3 is made up of 15 amino acids. V was cut by 4 bases and J by 0 bases, with 10 bases left in between. In germline, CDR1 is SNHLY, CDR2 FYNNEI.

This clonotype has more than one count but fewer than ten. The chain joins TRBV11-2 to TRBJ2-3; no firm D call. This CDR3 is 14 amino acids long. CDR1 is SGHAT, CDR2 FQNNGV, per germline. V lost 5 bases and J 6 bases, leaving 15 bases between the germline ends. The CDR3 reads CASSRSPSMDTQYF. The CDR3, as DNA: TGTGCCAGCAGCCGCTCCCCTTCGATGGATACGCAGTATTTT.

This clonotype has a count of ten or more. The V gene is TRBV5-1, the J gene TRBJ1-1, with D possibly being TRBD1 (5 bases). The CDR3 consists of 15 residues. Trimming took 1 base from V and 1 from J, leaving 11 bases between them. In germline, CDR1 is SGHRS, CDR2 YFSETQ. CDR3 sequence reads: CASSLTGGSNTEAFF. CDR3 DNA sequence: TGCGCCAGCAGCTTGACGGGGGGGTCGAACACTGAAGCTTTCTTT. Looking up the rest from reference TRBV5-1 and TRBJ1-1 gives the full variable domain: KAGVTQTPRYLIKTRGQQVTLSCSPISGHRSVSWYQQTPGQGLQFLFEYFSETQRNKGNFPGRFSGRQFSNSRSEMNVSTLELGDSALYLCASSLTGGSNTEAFFGQGTRLTVV.

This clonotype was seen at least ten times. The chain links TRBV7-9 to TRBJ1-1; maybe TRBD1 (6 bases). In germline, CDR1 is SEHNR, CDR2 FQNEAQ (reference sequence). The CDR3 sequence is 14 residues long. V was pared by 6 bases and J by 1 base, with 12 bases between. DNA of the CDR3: TGTGCCAGCAGTGCCTACAGGGAGAACACTGAAGCTTTCTTT. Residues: CASSAYRENTEAFF.

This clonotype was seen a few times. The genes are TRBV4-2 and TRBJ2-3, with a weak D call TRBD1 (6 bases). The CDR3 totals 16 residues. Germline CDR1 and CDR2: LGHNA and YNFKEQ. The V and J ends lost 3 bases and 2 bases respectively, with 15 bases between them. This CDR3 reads CASSQGDRRTTDTQYF. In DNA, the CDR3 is TGTGCCAGCAGCCAGGGTGACAGGAGAACCACAGATACGCAGTATTTT.

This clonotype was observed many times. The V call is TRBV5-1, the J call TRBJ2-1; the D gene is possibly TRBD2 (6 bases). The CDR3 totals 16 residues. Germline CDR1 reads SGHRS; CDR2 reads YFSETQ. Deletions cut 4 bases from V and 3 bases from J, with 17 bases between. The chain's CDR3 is CASSTLTGAYYNEQFF. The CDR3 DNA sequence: TGCGCCAGCAGCACACTAACGGGAGCCTACTACAATGAGCAGTTCTTC.

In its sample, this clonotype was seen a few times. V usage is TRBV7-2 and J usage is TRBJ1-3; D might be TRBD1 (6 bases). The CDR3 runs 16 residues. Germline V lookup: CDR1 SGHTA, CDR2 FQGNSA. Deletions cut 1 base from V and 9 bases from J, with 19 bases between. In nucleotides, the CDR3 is TGTGCCAGCAGCTTAGGAGGCCCAGGGGCAGGAGGCACCATATATTTT. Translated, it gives CASSLGGPGAGGTIYF.

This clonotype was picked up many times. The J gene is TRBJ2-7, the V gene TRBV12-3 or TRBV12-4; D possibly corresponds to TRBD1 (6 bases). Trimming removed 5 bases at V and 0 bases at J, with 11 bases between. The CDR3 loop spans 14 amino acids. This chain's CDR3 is CASSHTGNSYEQYF. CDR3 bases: TGTGCCAGCAGTCATACAGGGAACTCCTACGAGCAGTACTTC.

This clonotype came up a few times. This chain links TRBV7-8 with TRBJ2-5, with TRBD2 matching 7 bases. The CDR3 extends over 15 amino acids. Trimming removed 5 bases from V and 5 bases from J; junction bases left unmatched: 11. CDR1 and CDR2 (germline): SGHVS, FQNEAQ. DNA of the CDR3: TGTGCCAGCAGCGTACCCATCTGGGAGGGGGAGACCCAGTACTTC. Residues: CASSVPIWEGETQYF.

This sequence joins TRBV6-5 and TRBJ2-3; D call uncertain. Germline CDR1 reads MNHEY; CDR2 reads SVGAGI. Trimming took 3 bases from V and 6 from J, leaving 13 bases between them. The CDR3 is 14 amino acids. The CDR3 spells CASSYADRRDTQYF. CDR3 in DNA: TGTGCCAGCAGTTATGCGGACCGAAGGGATACGCAGTATTTT.

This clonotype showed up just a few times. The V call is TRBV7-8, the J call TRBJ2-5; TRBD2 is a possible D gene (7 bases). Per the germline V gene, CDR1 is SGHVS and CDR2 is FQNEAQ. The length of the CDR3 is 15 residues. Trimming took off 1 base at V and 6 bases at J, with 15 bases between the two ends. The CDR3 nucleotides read TGTGCCAGCAGCTTAGTGGGGGGGGGCCGACAGACCCAGTACTTC. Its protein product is CASSLVGGGRQTQYF.

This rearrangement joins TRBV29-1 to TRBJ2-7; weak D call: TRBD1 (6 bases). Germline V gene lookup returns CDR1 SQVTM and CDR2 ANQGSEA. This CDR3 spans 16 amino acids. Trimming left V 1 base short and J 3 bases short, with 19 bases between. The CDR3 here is CSVEGVIRGHIYEQYF. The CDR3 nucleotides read TGCAGCGTTGAAGGGGTCATCAGGGGCCACATCTACGAGCAGTACTTC.

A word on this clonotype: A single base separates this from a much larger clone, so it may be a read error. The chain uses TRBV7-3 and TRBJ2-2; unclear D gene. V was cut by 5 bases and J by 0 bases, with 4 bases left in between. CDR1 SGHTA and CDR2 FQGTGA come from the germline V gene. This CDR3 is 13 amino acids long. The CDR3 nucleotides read TGTGCCAGCAGCGTTACGAACACCGGGGAGCTGTTTTTT. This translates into CASSVTNTGELFF. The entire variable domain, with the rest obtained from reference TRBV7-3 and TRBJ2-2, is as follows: GAGVSQTPSNKVTEKGKYVELRCDPISGHTALYWYRQSLGQGPEFLIYFQGTGAADDSGLPNDRFFAVRPEGSVSTLKIQRTERGDSAVYLCASSVTNTGELFFGEGSRLTVL.

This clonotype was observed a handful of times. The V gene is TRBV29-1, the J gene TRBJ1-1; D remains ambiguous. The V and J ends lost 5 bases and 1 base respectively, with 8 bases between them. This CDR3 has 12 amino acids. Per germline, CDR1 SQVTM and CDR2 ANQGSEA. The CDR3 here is CSVYWPNTEAFF. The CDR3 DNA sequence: TGCAGCGTTTATTGGCCGAACACTGAAGCTTTCTTT.

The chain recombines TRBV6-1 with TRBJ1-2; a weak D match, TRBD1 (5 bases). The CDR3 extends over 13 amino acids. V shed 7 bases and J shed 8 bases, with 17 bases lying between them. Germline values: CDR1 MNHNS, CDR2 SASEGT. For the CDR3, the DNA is TGTGCCAGCAATCGCCTGGGAGGGGACGGCTACACCTTC. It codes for CASNRLGGDGYTF.

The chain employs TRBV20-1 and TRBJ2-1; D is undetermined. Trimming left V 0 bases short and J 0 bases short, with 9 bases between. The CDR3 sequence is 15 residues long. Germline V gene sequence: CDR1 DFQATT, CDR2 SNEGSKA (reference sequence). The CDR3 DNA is TGCAGTGCTAGAGATGGTGGACGCTCCTACAATGAGCAGTTCTTC. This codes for CSARDGGRSYNEQFF.

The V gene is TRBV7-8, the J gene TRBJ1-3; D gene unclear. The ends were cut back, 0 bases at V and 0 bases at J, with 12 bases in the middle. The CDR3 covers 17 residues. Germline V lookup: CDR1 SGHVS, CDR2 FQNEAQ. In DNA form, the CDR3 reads TGTGCCAGCAGCTTAGCCCGCCCCCCGTTCTCTGGAAACACCATATATTTT. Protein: CASSLARPPFSGNTIYF. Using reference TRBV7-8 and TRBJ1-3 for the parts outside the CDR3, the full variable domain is GAGVSQSPRYKVAKRGQDVALRCDPISGHVSLFWYQQALGQGPEFLTYFQNEAQLDKSGLPSDRFFAERPEGSVSTLKIQRTQQEDSAVYLCASSLARPPFSGNTIYFGEGSWLTVV.

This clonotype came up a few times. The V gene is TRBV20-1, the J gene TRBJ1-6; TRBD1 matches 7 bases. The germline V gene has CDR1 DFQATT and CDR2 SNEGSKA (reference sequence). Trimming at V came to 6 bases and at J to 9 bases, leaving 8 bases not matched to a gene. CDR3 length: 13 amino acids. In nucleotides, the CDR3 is TGCAGTGCATCCGACAGGGCCCTTTCACCCCTCCACTTT. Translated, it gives CSASDRALSPLHF.